This is a list of T cell receptor beta chains from one sample in a study of HIV-infected patients and healthy controls. MiXCR, applied by TCRdb to the 5' RACE reads, yields one record per CDR3 protein. The sample consists of about 3,300 distinct CDR3 sequences, about 20% of them appearing once. The input for sequencing was blood, taken before antiretroviral therapy. These receptors all come from an adult with HIV infection. Each CDR3 is given without its conserved first and last residue. Only part of the rows carry a size: once, few, many, or a class if the clone is expanded.

v_call,clone_size,cdr3_aa
TRBV4-1,NA,ASSKVGVTGRGAF
TRBV7-9,medium-sized,ASSPSTGKNTEAF
TRBV7-3,medium-sized,ASSLTENQPQH
TRBV6-1,few,ASSEGWQTQPQH
TRBV6-1,NA,ASSEGVTNEKLF
TRBV6-2/TRBV6-3,medium-sized,ASSSGSHTEAF
TRBV9,medium-sized,ASSVGVPDTQY
TRBV29-1,NA,SVPQGDTTDTQY
TRBV10-1,NA,ASSEGTRRWF
TRBV7-9,NA,ASSPKTGGAFNEQF
TRBV5-1,few,ASSPLSPADTQY
TRBV7-3,NA,ASSPLQGSYNEQF
TRBV12-5,medium-sized,ASGLGDVYQETQY
TRBV19,NA,ASSGRWTASSYEQY
TRBV5-1,NA,ASSDNQPQH
TRBV3-1,medium-sized,ASSHPRGGSYNEQF
TRBV5-5,medium-sized,ASSLGTTGSSGNTIY
TRBV5-5,few,ASSFGTTYEQY
TRBV2,few,ASSESTGSYNEQF
TRBV7-8,NA,ASSLDVGPDEQY
TRBV7-2,medium-sized,ASSLGRGLASYNEQF
TRBV4-3,few,ASRTGGGTEAF
TRBV6-4,few,ASSPTGGRGHGEQF
TRBV7-9,NA,ASSLASSGETQY